This TCR beta chain appears in the sequencing data of a study of CD8 T cells in ankylosing spondylitis. Study-wide results and limits: The study identified a TCR beta motif of roughly eight highly homologous variants that appeared characteristic of ankylosing spondylitis blood. Matched ankylosing spondylitis synovial fluid reportedly showed significant enrichment of disease-linked clones.

Of note for this clonotype: Its antigen is currently unknown.

Each CDR3 protein is one row after TCRdb ran MiXCR on the 5' RACE reads. The table includes 340,000 or so distinct CDR3 sequences, roughly 14% detected once. This TCR was recovered from a male donor with ankylosing spondylitis or in good health (not recorded which). Sequences were obtained from blood, either unsorted or a sorted T cell fraction (not recorded which).

CDR3 DNA: TGCAGCGTTGAGCAGGGAGGACGTGCCGGGGAGCTGTTTTTT. Translating it yields CSVEQGGRAGELFF. The V call is TRBV29-1, the J call TRBJ2-2; D may be TRBD2 (6 bases). Germline CDR1 SQVTM, CDR2 ANQGSEA. Trimming took off 3 bases at V and 6 bases at J, with 14 bases between the two ends. The CDR3 length is 14 residues.